Each of the 16 T cell receptor beta chains below was sequenced from the same sample in a study of vaccination effects on CD4 cells after COVID-19. Under the ViraFEST assay, PBMC were stimulated with viral peptide pools so that antigen-specific CD4+ T cells expanded. Sequencing was performed afterwards. Cells that had been cultured for approximately ten days were the source of isolated CD4+ T cells. This person's SARS-CoV-2 infection, confirmed by PCR, occurred between March and December 2020. Their cognate antigens are unknown. TCRdb's table, derived via immunoSEQ multiplex PCR, lists solely in-frame clones and lacks some. The table includes more than 35,000 clones, about 73% detected once. Sample: CD4+ T cells from PBMCs cultured with HCoV-NL63 spike peptides, taken before COVID-19 vaccination. These receptors were obtained from a human donor who had a prior SARS-CoV-2 infection.

In its sample, this clone was seen a few times. J is TRBJ2-5 and V is TRBV5-1; the match to TRBD1 covers 8 bases. J was trimmed by 2 bases and V by 7 bases; bases with no gene match: 7. The germline gives CDR1 SGHRS, CDR2 YFSETQ. The CDR3 has 14 residues. The CDR3 DNA reads as TGCGCCAGCCGACGATGGACAGGGCAAGAGACCCAGTACTTC. Protein: CASRRWTGQETQYF.

V is TRBV20-1 and J is TRBJ2-1; no firm D call. Per the germline V gene, CDR1 is DFQATT and CDR2 is SNEGSKA (reference sequence). The CDR3 runs to 10 residues. Trimming cost V 6 bases and J 13 bases, with 13 bases left between them. Here the CDR3 DNA reads TGCAGTGCAACGGACGCTCTACAGTTCTTC. Translation gives CSATDALQFF.

The sample holds a few counts of this clone. V gene TRBV2 combines with J gene TRBJ2-5; 9 bases are shared with TRBD2. The CDR3 is 15 amino acids. Germline V gene sequence: CDR1 SNHLY, CDR2 FYNNEI. With 4 bases clipped from V and 4 bases from J, the junction kept 7 bases outside the gene matches. The CDR3 region is CASSAGTSFSETQYF. CDR3 bases: TGTGCCAGCAGTGCCGGGACTAGCTTTTCAGAGACCCAGTACTTC.

This chain joins TRBV4-2 and TRBJ2-6, with 13 bases lining up with TRBD2. The CDR3 length is 18 residues. Unmatched junction bases numbered 7, after V lost 4 bases and J lost 4 bases. Germline values: CDR1 LGHNA, CDR2 YNFKEQ. For the CDR3, the DNA is TGTGCCAGCAGCCCCTACGGACTAGCGGGAGCCGGGGCCAACGTCCTGACTTTC. Translation gives CASSPYGLAGAGANVLTF.

V usage is TRBV27 and J usage is TRBJ2-1; D ambiguous. V was pared by 2 bases and J by 10 bases, with 12 bases between. CDR3 size: 13 residues. Germline CDR1 MNHEY, CDR2 SMNVEV (reference sequence). Written as DNA, the CDR3 is TGTGCCAGCAGTTTAGGCCAGGCCCGGGAGCAGTTCTTC. Protein: CASSLGQAREQFF.

This clone was seen once. The chain is built from TRBV5-1 and TRBJ1-1; D is uncertain. The V and J ends lost 4 bases and 1 base respectively, with 11 bases between them. The CDR3 runs 14 residues. CDR1 is SGHRS and CDR2 is YFSETQ in the germline V gene. The DNA of the CDR3 is TGCGCCAGCAGCCAAGGTAGTCGGAACACTGAAGCTTTCTTT. Protein sequence: CASSQGSRNTEAFF.

The chain carries TRBV7-8 and TRBJ2-1; 12 bases fit TRBD2. The CDR3 length is 17 residues. The trim removed 6 bases at V and 0 bases at J, leaving 6 bases unmatched. The germline V gene has CDR1 SGHVS and CDR2 FQNEAQ. The CDR3 coding sequence is TGTGCCAGCAGGACTAGCGGGGGCCCCGGCTCCTACAATGAGCAGTTCTTC. This translates into CASRTSGGPGSYNEQFF.

This clone was detected a few times. The rearrangement joins TRBV3-1 (or the pseudogene TRBV3-2) to TRBJ2-1; 13 nucleotides agree with TRBD2. Trimming removed 4 bases from V and 5 bases from J; junction bases left unmatched: 2. The germline gives CDR1 LGHDT, CDR2 YNNKEL (reference sequence). This CDR3 has 15 amino acids. CDR3 amino acids: CASSRGLAGNNEQFF. The DNA for the CDR3 is TGTGCCAGCAGCCGGGGACTAGCGGGAAACAATGAGCAGTTCTTC.

This clone was observed a single time. The chain couples TRBV7-9 to TRBJ2-2, with D perhaps matching TRBD1 or TRBD2 (7 bases each). Germline values: CDR1 SEHNR, CDR2 FQNEAQ (reference sequence). Trimming took off 4 bases at V and 2 bases at J, with 20 bases between the two ends. This CDR3 spans 18 amino acids. The CDR3 nucleotides are TGTGCCAGCAGCTCCCAACAGGGGAAGCGGGGCAACACCGGGGAGCTGTTTTTT. Translating gives CASSSQQGKRGNTGELFF.

The CDR3 loop is CASSSFRTGHQYF. The CDR3 DNA reads TGCGCCAGCAGCTCATTCCGGACAGGGCATCAGTATTTT. This chain uses TRBV5-1 with TRBJ2-3; 8 positions agree with TRBD1. Looked up from germline, CDR1 is SGHRS and CDR2 is YFSETQ. The CDR3 has 13 residues. The V and J ends lost 3 bases and 12 bases, in that order; junction bases with no gene match: 9.

V and J are TRBV6-5 and TRBJ2-7, with 7 positions matching TRBD1. The V gene end was trimmed by 10 bases and the J gene end by 2 bases; junction bases not matched to a gene: 8. The CDR3 contains 13 residues. The germline gives CDR1 MNHEY, CDR2 SVGAGI. The CDR3 DNA reads TGTGCCACTTCAGACAGGGCCCCCTACGAGCAGTACTTC. It encodes CATSDRAPYEQYF.

In its sample, this clone was seen once. The CDR3 sequence is CATRTVGQFHQPQHF. The CDR3 DNA is TGTGCCACGAGAACCGTTGGTCAGTTTCATCAGCCCCAGCATTTT. The chain recombines TRBV6-5 with TRBJ1-5; D ambiguous. Germline V gene lookup returns CDR1 MNHEY and CDR2 SVGAGI. V lost 10 bases, J lost 5 bases, and 21 bases lay in between. The CDR3 covers 15 residues.

The chain combines TRBV5-1 with TRBJ2-1; 14 bases match TRBD2. The CDR3 sequence is 18 residues long. CDR1 is SGHRS and CDR2 is YFSETQ in the germline V gene. The junction had 11 bases not matched to a gene; V was cut back by 2 bases and J by 7 bases. CDR3 DNA sequence: TGCGCCAGCAGCTTTAAAAGACTAGCGGGAGGGGATATTAATGAGCAGTTCTTC. Amino acids: CASSFKRLAGGDINEQFF.

CDR3 nucleotides: TGTGCCTGGAGTGGCGGGAGCTCCTACAATGAGCAGTTCTTC. Translating it yields CAWSGGSSYNEQFF. The rearrangement links TRBV30 to TRBJ2-1; the match to TRBD2 covers 7 bases. With 1 base clipped from V and 0 bases from J, the junction kept 0 bases outside the gene matches. CDR3 length: 14 residues. Germline V gives CDR1 GTSNPN, CDR2 SVGIG (reference sequence).

The rearrangement joins TRBV6-5 to TRBJ2-2; D uncertain. The length of the CDR3 is 13 residues. Trimming took 2 bases from V and 6 from J, leaving 7 bases between them. Germline loops: CDR1 MNHEY, CDR2 SVGAGI. CDR3 in DNA: TGTGCCAGCAGTTACATGAGGTCCGGGGAGCTGTTTTTT. The encoded protein is CASSYMRSGELFF.

The chain combines TRBV6-5 with TRBJ1-2; 7 bases fit TRBD1. With V trimmed by 5 bases and J by 4 bases, 10 bases remained unmatched. The CDR3 totals 15 residues. Per the germline V gene, CDR1 is MNHEY and CDR2 is SVGAGI. In DNA, the CDR3 is TGTGCCAGCAGTATTGAAGGACAGGCTTTCTATGGCTACACCTTC. This translates into CASSIEGQAFYGYTF.